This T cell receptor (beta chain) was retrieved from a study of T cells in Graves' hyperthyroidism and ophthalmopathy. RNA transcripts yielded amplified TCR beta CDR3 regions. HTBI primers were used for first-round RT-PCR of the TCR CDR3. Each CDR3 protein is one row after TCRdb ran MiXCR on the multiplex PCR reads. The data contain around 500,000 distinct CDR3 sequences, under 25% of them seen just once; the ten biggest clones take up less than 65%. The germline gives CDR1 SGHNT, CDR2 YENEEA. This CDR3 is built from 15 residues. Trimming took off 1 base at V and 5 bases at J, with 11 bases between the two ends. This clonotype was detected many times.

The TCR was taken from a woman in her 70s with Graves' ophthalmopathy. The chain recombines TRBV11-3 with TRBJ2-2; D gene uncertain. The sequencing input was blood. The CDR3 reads CASSLANRPTGELFF. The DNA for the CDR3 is TGTGCCAGCAGCTTAGCCAACAGACCGACCGGGGAGCTGTTTTTT.